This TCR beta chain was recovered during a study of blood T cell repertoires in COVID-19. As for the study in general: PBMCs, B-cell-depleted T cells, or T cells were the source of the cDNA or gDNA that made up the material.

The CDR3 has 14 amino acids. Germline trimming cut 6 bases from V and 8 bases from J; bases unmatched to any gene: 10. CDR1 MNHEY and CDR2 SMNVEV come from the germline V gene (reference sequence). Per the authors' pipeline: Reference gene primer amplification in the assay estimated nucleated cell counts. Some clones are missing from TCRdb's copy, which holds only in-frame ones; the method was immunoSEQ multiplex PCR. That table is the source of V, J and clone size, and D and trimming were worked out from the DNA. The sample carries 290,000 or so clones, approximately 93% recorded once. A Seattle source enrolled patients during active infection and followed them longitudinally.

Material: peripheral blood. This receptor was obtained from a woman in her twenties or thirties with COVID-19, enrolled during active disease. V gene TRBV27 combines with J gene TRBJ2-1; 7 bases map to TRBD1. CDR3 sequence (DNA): TGTGCCAGCAGACAGACAGGGTTTAGGTATGAGCAGTTCTTC. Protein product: CASRQTGFRYEQFF.